Sequencing of this T cell receptor beta chain was carried out in a study of post-analysis software for immune sequencing data. Findings and caveats of the study: About five TRBV segments were more frequent in patients than controls; TRBV5-6, TRBV5-1 and TRBV20-1 belonged to this group.

CDR3 length equals 16 residues. Trimming took 4 bases from V and 1 from J, leaving 19 bases between them. CDR1 is DFQATT and CDR2 is SNEGSKA in the germline V gene (reference sequence). The TCR beta cDNA libraries contained unique molecular identifiers. TCRdb fed the PCR reads into MiXCR, producing one record per CDR3 protein. The table records about half a million distinct CDR3 sequences, 34% of them present only once. This clonotype was seen only a few times. Its antigen is not known. The chain couples TRBV20-1 to TRBJ1-1; no definite D call. The receptor comes from a girl aged 2 to 17 with multiple sclerosis. The sample taken for sequencing was blood. CDR3 in amino acids: CSAINQHQRPNTEAFF. CDR3 nucleotides: TGCAGTGCTATCAACCAACACCAGAGGCCGAACACTGAAGCTTTCTTT.